This T cell receptor (beta chain) was retrieved from a study of T cell repertoires in aging, cancer and after chemotherapy. Peripheral blood genomic DNA, not sorted cells or RNA, was the template. Rearranged V-D-J TRB sequences were amplified with a mixed TRB-A/B primer pool. TCRdb re-analysed the multiplex PCR reads in MiXCR, keeping a single row per CDR3 protein. Among about 6,200 distinct CDR3 sequences listed, about 26% were seen once. V lost 3 bases and J lost 3; bases outside the gene matches: 2. This CDR3 contains 14 residues. This clonotype turned up a few times. The chain joins TRBV12-3 or TRBV12-4 to TRBJ2-7, with TRBD2 identical over 10 bases. Sequencing was carried out using blood. This clonotype was obtained from a human donor in good health. The CDR3 protein is CASSFVAGGYEQYF. CDR3 DNA sequence: TGTGCCAGCAGTTTCGTAGCGGGAGGCTACGAGCAGTACTTC.